This TCR beta chain was identified during a study of OX40 agonist ivuxolimab in advanced cancers. Overall study context: The study treated patients with ivuxolimab, an agonistic anti-OX40 (CD134) antibody. Patients in the trial were receiving intravenous ivuxolimab every 2 weeks, at doses of 0.01 to 10 mg/kg.

The CDR3 runs to 15 residues. The V end lost 5 bases, the J end lost 0 bases, and 13 bases lay between the germline ends. CDR1 MNHEY and CDR2 SVGAGI come from the germline V gene. The assay was immunoSEQ multiplex PCR, and TCRdb's table has in-frame clones only and misses some. Of 20,000 to 25,000 clones detected, approximately 80% appear once; the ten largest clones hold 16%. Sequences were derived from CD4+ or CD8+ T cells sorted from blood, sampled in a trial of the OX40 agonist ivuxolimab. The TCR originated in an adult with an advanced solid tumor such as melanoma, head and neck, liver or kidney cancer. This chain joins TRBV6-5 and TRBJ1-2; no definite D call. Here the CDR3 reads CASSLEAAPNYGYTF. CDR3 DNA: TGTGCCAGCAGTCTTGAGGCAGCGCCTAACTATGGCTACACCTTC.